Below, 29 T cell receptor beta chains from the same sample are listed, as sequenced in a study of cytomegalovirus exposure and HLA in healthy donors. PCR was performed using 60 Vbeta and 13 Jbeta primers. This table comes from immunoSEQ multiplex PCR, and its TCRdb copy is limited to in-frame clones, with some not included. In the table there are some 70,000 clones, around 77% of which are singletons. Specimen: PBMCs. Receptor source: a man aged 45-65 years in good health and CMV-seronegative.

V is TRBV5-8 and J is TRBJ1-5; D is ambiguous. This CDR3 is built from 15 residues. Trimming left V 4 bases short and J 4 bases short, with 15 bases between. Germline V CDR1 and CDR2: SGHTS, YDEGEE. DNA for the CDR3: TGTGCCAGCAGCGCCACCCTGGCGGCAAATCAGCCCCAGCATTTT. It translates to CASSATLAANQPQHF.

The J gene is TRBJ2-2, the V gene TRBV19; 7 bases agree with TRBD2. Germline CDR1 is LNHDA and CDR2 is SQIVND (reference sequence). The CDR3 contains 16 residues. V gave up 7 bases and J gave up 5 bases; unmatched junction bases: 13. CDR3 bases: TGTGCCAGTATTGGGGGGGGACTGGCGGGGACCGGGGAGCTGTTTTTT. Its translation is CASIGGGLAGTGELFF. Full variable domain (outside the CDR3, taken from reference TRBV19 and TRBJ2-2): DGGITQSPKYLFRKEGQNVTLSCEQNLNHDAMYWYRQDPGQGLRLIYYSQIVNDFQKGDIAEGYSVSREKKESFPLTVTSAQKNPTAFYLCASIGGGLAGTGELFFGEGSRLTVL.

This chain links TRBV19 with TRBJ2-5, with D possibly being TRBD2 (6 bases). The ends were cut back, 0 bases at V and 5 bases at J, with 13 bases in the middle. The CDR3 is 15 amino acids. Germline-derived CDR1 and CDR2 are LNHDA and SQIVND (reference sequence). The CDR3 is CASSIDLDSGETQYF. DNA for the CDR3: TGTGCCAGTAGTATAGATCTGGATAGCGGTGAGACCCAGTACTTC.

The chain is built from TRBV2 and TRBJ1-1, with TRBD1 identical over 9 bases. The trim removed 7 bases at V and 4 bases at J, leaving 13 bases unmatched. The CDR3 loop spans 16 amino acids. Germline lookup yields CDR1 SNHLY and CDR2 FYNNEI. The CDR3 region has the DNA TGTGCCAGCAATACGCCGGGACAGGGAGTGGGCACTGAAGCTTTCTTT. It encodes CASNTPGQGVGTEAFF.

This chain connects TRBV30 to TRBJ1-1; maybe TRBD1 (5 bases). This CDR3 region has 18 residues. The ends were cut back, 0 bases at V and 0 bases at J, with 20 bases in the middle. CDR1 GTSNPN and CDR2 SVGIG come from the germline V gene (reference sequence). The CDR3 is CAWSVFPFLTDVNTEAFF. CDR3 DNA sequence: TGTGCCTGGAGTGTGTTTCCCTTTCTGACAGATGTGAACACTGAAGCTTTCTTT.

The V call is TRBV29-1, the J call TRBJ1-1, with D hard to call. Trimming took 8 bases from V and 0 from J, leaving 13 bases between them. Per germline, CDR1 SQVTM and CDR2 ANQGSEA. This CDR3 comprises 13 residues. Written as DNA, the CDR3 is TGCAGCACAACCGCGGGTGTGAACACTGAAGCTTTCTTT. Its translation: CSTTAGVNTEAFF.

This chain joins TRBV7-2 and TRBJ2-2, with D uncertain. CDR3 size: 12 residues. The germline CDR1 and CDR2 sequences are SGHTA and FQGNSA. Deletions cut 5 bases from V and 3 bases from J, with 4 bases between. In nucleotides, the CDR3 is TGTGCCAGCAGCCCGTACACCGGGGAGCTGTTTTTT. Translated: CASSPYTGELFF.

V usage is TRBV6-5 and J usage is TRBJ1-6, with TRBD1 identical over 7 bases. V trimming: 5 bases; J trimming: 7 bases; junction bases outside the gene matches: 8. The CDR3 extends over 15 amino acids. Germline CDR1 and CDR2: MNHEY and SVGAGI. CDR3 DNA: TGTGCCAGCAGTACAGGGGCGGGGGGGAATTCACCCCTCCACTTT. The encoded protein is CASSTGAGGNSPLHF.

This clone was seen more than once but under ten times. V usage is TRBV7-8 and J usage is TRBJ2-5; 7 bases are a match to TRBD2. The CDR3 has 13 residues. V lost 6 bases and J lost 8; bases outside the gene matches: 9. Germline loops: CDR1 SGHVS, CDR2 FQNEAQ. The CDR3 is CASRAGTMGTQYF. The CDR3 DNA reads TGTGCCAGCAGGGCCGGGACTATGGGTACCCAGTACTTC.

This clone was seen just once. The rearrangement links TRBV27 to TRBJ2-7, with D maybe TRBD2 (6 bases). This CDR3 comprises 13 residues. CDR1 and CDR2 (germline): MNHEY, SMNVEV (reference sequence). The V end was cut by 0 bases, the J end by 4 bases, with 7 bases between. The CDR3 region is CASSLSSGYEQYF. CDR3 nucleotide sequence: TGTGCCAGCAGTTTATCCAGCGGGTACGAGCAGTACTTC.

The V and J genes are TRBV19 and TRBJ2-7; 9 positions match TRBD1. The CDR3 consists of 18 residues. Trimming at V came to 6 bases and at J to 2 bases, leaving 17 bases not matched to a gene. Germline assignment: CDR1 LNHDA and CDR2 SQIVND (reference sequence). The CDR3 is CASSPGTGFRGATYEQYF. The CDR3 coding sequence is TGTGCCAGTAGCCCCGGGACAGGGTTTCGGGGGGCGACCTACGAGCAGTACTTC.

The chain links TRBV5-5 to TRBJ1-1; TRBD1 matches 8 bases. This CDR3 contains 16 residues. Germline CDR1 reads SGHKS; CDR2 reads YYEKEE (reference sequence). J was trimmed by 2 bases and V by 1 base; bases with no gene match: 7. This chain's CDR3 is CASSLWQGAINTEAFF. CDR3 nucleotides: TGTGCCAGCAGCTTGTGGCAGGGGGCGATAAACACTGAAGCTTTCTTT.

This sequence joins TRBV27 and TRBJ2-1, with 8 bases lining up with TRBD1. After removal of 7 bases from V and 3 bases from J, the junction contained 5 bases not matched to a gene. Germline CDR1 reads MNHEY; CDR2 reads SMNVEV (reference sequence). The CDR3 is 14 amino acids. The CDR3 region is CASIQGANYNEQFF. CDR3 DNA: TGTGCCAGCATCCAGGGGGCAAACTACAATGAGCAGTTCTTC.

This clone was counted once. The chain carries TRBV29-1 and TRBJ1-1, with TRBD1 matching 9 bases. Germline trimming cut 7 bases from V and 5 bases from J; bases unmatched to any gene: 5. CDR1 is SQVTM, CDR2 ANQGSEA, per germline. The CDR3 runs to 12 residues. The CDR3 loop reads CSGGQGRTEAFF. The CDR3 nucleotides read TGCAGCGGGGGACAGGGTCGGACTGAAGCTTTCTTT.

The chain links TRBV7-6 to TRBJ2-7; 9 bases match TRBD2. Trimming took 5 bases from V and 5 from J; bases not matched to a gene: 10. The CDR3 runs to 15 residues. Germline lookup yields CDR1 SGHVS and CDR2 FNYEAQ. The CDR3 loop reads CASSGFSGSVDEQYF. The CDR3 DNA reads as TGTGCCAGCAGCGGGTTTAGCGGGAGTGTGGACGAGCAGTACTTC.

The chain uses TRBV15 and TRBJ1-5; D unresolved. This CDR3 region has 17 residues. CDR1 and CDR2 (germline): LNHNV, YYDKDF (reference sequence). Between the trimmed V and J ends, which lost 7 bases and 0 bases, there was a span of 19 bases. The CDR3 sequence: CATTGLGGGGSNQPQHF. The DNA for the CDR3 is TGTGCCACCACCGGTCTTGGCGGCGGCGGTAGCAATCAGCCCCAGCATTTT.

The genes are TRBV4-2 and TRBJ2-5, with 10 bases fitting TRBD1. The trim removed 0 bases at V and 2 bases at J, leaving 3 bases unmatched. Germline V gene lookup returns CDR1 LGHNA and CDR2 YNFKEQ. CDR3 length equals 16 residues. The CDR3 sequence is CASSQEGQGNQETQYF. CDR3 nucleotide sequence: TGTGCCAGCAGCCAAGAGGGACAGGGGAATCAAGAGACCCAGTACTTC.

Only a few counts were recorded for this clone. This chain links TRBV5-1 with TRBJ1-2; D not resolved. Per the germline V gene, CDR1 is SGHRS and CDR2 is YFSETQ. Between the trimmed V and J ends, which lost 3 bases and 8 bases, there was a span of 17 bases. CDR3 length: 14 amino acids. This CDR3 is CASSSTTALRGYTF. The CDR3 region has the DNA TGCGCCAGCAGCTCGACGACTGCATTGAGGGGCTACACCTTC.

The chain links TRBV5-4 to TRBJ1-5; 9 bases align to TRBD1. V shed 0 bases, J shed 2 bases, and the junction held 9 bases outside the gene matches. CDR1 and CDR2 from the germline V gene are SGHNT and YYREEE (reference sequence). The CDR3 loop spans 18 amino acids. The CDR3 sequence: CASSLAGQGSGGNQPQHF. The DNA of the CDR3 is TGTGCCAGCAGCTTGGCCGGACAGGGGTCTGGAGGCAATCAGCCCCAGCATTTT.

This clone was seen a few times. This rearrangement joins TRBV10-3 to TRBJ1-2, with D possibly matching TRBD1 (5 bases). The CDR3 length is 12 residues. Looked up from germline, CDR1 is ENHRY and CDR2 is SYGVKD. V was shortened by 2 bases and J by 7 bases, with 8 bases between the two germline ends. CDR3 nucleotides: TGTGCCATCAGTGAGCAGGGTTTTGGCTACACCTTC. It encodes CAISEQGFGYTF.

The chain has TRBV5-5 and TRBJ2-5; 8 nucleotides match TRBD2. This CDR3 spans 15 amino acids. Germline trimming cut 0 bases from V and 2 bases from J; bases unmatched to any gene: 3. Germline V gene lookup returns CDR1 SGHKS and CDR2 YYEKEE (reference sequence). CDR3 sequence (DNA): TGTGCCAGCAGCTTGGCGGGACTAGTTCAAGAGACCCAGTACTTC. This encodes CASSLAGLVQETQYF.

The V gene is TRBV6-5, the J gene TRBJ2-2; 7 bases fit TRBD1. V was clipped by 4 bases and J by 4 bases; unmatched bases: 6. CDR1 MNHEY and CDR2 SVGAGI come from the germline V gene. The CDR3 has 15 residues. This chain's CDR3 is CASSSRQGPTGELFF. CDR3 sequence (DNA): TGTGCCAGCAGTTCCAGACAGGGCCCCACCGGGGAGCTGTTTTTT.

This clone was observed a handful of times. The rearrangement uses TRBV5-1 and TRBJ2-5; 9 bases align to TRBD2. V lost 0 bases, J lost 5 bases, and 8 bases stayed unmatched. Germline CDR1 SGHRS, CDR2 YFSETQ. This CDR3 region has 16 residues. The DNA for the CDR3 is TGCGCCAGCAGCTTGGCTGGCGGGGGGGCCCTTGAGACCCAGTACTTC. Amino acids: CASSLAGGGALETQYF. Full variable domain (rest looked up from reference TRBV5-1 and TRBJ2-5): KAGVTQTPRYLIKTRGQQVTLSCSPISGHRSVSWYQQTPGQGLQFLFEYFSETQRNKGNFPGRFSGRQFSNSRSEMNVSTLELGDSALYLCASSLAGGGALETQYFGPGTRLLVL.

The chain's CDR3 is CASSPRENYGYTF. The CDR3 coding sequence is TGTGCCAGCAGTCCCCGGGAAAACTATGGCTACACCTTC. V is TRBV2 and J is TRBJ1-2; no firm D call. Germline loops: CDR1 SNHLY, CDR2 FYNNEI. The V gene lost 5 bases and the J gene lost 2 bases, with 9 bases spanning the gap. The CDR3 is 13 residues long.

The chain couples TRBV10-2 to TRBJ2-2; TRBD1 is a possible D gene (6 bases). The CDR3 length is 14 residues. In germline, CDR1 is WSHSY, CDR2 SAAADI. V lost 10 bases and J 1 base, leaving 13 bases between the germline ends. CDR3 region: CANRPGQNTGELFF. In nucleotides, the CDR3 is TGCGCCAACCGACCGGGACAGAACACCGGGGAGCTGTTTTTT.

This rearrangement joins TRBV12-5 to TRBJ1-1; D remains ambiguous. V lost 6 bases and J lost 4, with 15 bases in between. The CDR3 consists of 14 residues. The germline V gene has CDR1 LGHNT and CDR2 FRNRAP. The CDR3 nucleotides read TGTGCTAGTGGCCCTGACCAGCGCGGCACTGAAGCTTTCTTT. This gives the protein CASGPDQRGTEAFF.

CDR3 loop: CASTTLRGNTEAFF. The CDR3 bases are TGTGCCAGTACGACTCTACGCGGGAACACTGAAGCTTTCTTT. This chain connects TRBV27 to TRBJ1-1, with D unresolved. The V gene's germline CDR1 is MNHEY and CDR2 SMNVEV (reference sequence). CDR3 length: 14 amino acids. V lost 9 bases and J 1 base, leaving 15 bases between the germline ends.

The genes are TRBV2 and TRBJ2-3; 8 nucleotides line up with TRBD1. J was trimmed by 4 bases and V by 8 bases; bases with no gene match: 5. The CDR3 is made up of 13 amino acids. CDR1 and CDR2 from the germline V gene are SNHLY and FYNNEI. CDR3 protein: CASSGQGSDTQYF. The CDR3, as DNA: TGTGCCAGCTCCGGACAGGGATCAGATACGCAGTATTTT.

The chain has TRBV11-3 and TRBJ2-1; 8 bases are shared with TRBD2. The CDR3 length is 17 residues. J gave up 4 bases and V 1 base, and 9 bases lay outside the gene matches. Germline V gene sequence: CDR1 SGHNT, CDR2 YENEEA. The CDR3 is CASSLGGFTSGYNEQFF. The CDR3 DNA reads TGTGCCAGCAGCTTAGGGGGTTTTACTAGCGGATACAATGAGCAGTTCTTC.